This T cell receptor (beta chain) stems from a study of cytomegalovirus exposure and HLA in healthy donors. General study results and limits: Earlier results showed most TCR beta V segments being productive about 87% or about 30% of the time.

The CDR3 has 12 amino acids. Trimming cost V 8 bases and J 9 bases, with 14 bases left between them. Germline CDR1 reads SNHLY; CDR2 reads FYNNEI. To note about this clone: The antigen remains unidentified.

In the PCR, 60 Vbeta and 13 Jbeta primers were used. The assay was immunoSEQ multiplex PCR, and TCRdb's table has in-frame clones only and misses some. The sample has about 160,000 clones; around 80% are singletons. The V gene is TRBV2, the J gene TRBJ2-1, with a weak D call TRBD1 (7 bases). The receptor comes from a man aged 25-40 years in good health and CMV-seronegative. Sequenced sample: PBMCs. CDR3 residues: CASGGGFGEQFF. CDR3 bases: TGTGCCAGCGGAGGGGGCTTCGGTGAGCAGTTCTTC.